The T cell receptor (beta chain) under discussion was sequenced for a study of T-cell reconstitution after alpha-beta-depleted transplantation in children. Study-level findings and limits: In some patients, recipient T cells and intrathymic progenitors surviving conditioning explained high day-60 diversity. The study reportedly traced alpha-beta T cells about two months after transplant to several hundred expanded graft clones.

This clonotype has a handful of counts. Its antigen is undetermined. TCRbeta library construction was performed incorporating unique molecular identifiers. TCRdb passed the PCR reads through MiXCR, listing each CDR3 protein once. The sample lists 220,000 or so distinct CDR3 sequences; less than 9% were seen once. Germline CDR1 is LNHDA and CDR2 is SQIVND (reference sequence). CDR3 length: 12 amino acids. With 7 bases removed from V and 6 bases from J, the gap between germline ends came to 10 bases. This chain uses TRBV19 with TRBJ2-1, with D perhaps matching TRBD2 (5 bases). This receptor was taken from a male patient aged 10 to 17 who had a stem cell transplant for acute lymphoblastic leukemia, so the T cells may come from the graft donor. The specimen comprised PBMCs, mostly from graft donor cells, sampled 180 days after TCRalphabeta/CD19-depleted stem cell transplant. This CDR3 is CASTSGLNEQFF. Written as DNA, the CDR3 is TGTGCCAGTACCTCCGGACTCAATGAGCAGTTCTTC.